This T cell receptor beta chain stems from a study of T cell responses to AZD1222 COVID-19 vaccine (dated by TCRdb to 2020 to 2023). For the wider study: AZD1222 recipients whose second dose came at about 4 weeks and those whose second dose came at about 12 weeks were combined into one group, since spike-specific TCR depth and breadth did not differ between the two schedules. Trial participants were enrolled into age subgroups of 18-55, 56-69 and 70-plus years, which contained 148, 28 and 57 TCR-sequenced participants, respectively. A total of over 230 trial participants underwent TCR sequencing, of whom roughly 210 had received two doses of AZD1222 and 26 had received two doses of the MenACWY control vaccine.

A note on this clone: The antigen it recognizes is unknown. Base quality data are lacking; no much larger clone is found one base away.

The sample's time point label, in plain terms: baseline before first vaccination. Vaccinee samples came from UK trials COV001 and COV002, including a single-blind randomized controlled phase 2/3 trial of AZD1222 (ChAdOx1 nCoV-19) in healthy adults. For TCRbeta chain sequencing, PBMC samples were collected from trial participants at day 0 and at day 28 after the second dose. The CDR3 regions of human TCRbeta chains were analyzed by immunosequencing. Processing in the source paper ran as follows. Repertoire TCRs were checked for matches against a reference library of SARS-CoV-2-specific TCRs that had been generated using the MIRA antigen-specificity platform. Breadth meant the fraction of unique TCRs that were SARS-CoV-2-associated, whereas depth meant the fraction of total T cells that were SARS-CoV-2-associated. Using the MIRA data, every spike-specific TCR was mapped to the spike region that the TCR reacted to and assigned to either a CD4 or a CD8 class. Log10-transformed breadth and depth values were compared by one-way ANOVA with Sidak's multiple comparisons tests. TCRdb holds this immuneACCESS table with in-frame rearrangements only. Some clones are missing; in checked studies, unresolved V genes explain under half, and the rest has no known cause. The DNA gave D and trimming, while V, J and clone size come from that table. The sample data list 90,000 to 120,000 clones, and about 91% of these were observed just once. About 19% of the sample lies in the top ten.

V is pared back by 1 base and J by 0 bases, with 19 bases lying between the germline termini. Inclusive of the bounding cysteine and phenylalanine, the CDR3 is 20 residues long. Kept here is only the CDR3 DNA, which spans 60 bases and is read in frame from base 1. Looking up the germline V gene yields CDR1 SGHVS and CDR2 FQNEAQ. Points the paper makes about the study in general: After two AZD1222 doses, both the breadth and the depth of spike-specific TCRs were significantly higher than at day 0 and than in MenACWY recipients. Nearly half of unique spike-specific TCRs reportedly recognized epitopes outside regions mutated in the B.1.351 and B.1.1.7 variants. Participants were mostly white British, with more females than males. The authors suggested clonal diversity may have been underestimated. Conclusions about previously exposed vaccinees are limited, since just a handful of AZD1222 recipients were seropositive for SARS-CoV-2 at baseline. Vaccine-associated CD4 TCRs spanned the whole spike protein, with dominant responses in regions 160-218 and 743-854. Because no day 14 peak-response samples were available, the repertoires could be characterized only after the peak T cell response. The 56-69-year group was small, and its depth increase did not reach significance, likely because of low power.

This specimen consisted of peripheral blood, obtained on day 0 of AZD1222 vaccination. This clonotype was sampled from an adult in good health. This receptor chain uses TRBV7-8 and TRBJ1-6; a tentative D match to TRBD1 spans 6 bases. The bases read TGTGCCAGCAGCTTAGATGGGGGGCCATTGTCCAGCTCCTATAATTCACCCCTCCACTTT. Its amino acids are CASSLDGGPLSSSYNSPLHF.